The clone carrying this T cell receptor beta chain occurred a few times. Its target is not known. TCRdb re-called the 5' RACE reads through MiXCR, storing one row per CDR3 protein. The top ten clones hold 17% of a sample with a few hundred thousand distinct CDR3 sequences, roughly 17% of them seen once. The sample originates from a study of T cells after yellow fever vaccination. Study overall: Preparation of fractions with low cell numbers was performed using SMART-Seq v4 Ultra Low Input.

The CDR3 runs 15 residues. Germline CDR1 is SGHAT and CDR2 is FQNNGV. The trim removed 2 bases at V and 5 bases at J, leaving 5 bases unmatched. Whole-study results and caveats: There was a possibility that FACS-sorted repertoires contained abundant clonotypes contaminating from the bulk population. Subsequent booster samples again held most clones from primary vaccination (roughly 95% CD4, about 85% CD8).

The chain joins TRBV11-2 to TRBJ2-2; 7 bases align to TRBD1. The material sequenced was PBMCs, taken less than 6 days after the first yellow fever vaccination. This clonotype originated in a young man who received the YFV17D yellow fever vaccine. CDR3: CASSLQGGQTGELFF. For the CDR3, the DNA is TGTGCCAGCAGCTTACAAGGGGGCCAAACCGGGGAGCTGTTTTTT.